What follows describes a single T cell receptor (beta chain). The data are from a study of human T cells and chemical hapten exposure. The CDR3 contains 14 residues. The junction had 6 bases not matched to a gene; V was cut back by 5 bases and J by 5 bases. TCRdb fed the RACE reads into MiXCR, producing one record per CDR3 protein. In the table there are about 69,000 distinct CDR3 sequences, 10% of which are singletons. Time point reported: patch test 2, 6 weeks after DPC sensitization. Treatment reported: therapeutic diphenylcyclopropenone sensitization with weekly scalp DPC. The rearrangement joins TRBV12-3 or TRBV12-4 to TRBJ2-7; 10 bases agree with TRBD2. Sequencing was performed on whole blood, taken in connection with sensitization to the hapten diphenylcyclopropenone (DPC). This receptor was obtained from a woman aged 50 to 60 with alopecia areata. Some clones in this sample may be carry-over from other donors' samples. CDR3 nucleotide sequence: TGTGCCAGCAGTCCGGGACTAGCGAGCAACGAGCAGTACTTC. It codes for CASSPGLASNEQYF.